Below are 10 T cell receptor beta chains sequenced from a single sample in a study of shared clonotypes between healthy human individuals. TCRdb's copy holds only in-frame clones and misses some; the assay was immunoSEQ multiplex PCR. The table records roughly 660,000 clones, about 90% of them present only once. The material sequenced was memory CD8+ T cells from PBMCs. Subset in this sample: CD45RO+ cells pooled with CCR7-negative TemRA cells. The receptors here all came from a young man in good health. Some clones in this sample may be carry-over from other donors' samples.

The J gene is TRBJ2-7, the V gene TRBV7-8; unclear D gene. The CDR3 spans 13 residues. V was cut by 4 bases and J by 3 bases, with 10 bases left in between. Germline lookup yields CDR1 SGHVS and CDR2 FQNEAQ. The CDR3 loop reads CASSSLSDYEQYF. CDR3 coding DNA: TGTGCCAGCAGCTCGCTGTCGGACTACGAGCAGTACTTC.

This chain connects TRBV7-2 to TRBJ1-1; D call uncertain. The CDR3 loop spans 15 amino acids. Germline assignment: CDR1 SGHTA and CDR2 FQGNSA. V was pared by 1 base and J by 3 bases, with 12 bases between. CDR3 bases: TGTGCCAGCAGCTTAGTGTACCAGCTTGACACTGAAGCTTTCTTT. Its protein product is CASSLVYQLDTEAFF.

The chain couples TRBV7-2 to TRBJ2-1; 7 nucleotides align to TRBD2. With 1 base clipped from V and 5 bases from J, the junction kept 8 bases outside the gene matches. CDR3 length equals 16 residues. CDR1 and CDR2 (germline): SGHTA, FQGNSA. DNA for the CDR3: TGTGCCAGCAGCTTAGACGAATCTAGCGGTCACAATGAGCAGTTCTTC. Translating gives CASSLDESSGHNEQFF.

The chain is built from TRBV5-4 and TRBJ2-7; 9 nucleotides align to TRBD2. The CDR3 is 15 residues long. Unmatched junction bases numbered 6, after V lost 0 bases and J lost 5 bases. The germline CDR1 and CDR2 sequences are SGHNT and YYREEE (reference sequence). This CDR3 is CASSLAQREADEQYF. The CDR3 bases are TGTGCCAGCAGCTTGGCTCAGCGGGAGGCCGACGAGCAGTACTTC.

This chain links TRBV6-6 with TRBJ2-7, with TRBD1 identical over 7 bases. The germline gives CDR1 MNHNY, CDR2 SVGAGI (reference sequence). This CDR3 region has 14 residues. V was pared by 3 bases and J by 5 bases, with 7 bases of the junction left unmatched. The CDR3 bases are TGTGCCAGCAGTTATTCAGACAGGGTCAACGAGCAGTACTTC. The encoded protein is CASSYSDRVNEQYF.

In the case of this clone: Being one base from a much bigger clone, this may be a read error. The rearrangement links TRBV30 to TRBJ1-6; D unresolved. The CDR3 covers 13 residues. The V end lost 4 bases, the J end lost 0 bases, and 4 bases lay between the germline ends. CDR1 and CDR2 (germline): GTSNPN, SVGIG (reference sequence). CDR3 region: CAWTGSYNSPLHF. The CDR3 bases are TGTGCCTGGACGGGCTCCTATAATTCACCCCTCCACTTT. The full variable domain, in which reference TRBV30 and TRBJ1-6 provide the parts outside the CDR3, is SQTIHQWPATLVQPVGSPLSLECTVEGTSNPNLYWYRQAAGRGLQLLFYSVGIGQISSEVPQNLSASRPQDRQFILSSKKLLLSDSGFYLCAWTGSYNSPLHFGNGTRLTVT.

V gene TRBV7-9 combines with J gene TRBJ2-3, with D uncertain. Germline loops: CDR1 SEHNR, CDR2 FQNEAQ (reference sequence). Deletions cut 4 bases from V and 7 bases from J, with 21 bases between. The CDR3 has 16 amino acids. CDR3 amino acids: CASSSSEVATLHTQYF. The CDR3 bases are TGTGCCAGCAGCTCCTCCGAGGTAGCAACACTCCATACGCAGTATTTT.

Details on this clone: The same CDR3 is also encoded by other DNA sequences in this sample. This chain links TRBV7-9 with TRBJ2-2; D unresolved. The CDR3 extends over 14 amino acids. V was shortened by 3 bases and J by 1 base, with 6 bases between the two germline ends. Germline V gene data show CDR1 as SEHNR and CDR2 as FQNEAQ (reference sequence). DNA for the CDR3: TGTGCCAGCAGCTTGGCCAGGAACACCGGGGAGCTGTTTTTT. This sequence encodes CASSLARNTGELFF.

In regard to this clone: Other DNA sequences in the same sample also yield this CDR3. The rearrangement uses TRBV2 and TRBJ2-7, with 11 bases aligning to TRBD2. The junction had 0 bases not matched to a gene; V was cut back by 4 bases and J by 4 bases. This CDR3 contains 13 residues. CDR1 is SNHLY, CDR2 FYNNEI, per germline. The CDR3 protein is CASSGTSGYEQYF. For the CDR3, the DNA is TGTGCCAGCAGTGGGACTAGCGGGTACGAGCAGTACTTC.

V gene TRBV9 combines with J gene TRBJ2-7, with D possibly being TRBD2 (6 bases). CDR1 is SGDLS and CDR2 is YYNGEE in the germline V gene. Trimming took 0 bases from V and 5 from J, leaving 12 bases between them. The CDR3 length is 14 residues. The CDR3 here is CASSVGDSAHEQYF. CDR3 sequence (DNA): TGTGCCAGCAGCGTAGGGGACTCCGCGCACGAGCAGTACTTC.